This TCR beta chain was observed in a study of T cells in Graves' hyperthyroidism and ophthalmopathy. Amplification targeted TCR beta CDR3 regions from RNA transcripts. Initially, a first-round RT-PCR of the TCR CDR3 employed the HTBI primer set. TCRdb analysed the multiplex PCR reads with MiXCR anew, one entry per CDR3 protein. The table includes hundreds of thousands of distinct CDR3 sequences, 38% detected once. Trimming shortened V by 6 bases and J by 2 bases, and 17 bases separated the two germline ends. Germline V gene sequence: CDR1 MNHEY, CDR2 SMNVEV (reference sequence). The CDR3 is 15 residues long.

The V gene is TRBV27, the J gene TRBJ2-7; weak D call: TRBD2 (6 bases). The sequenced sample was blood. This TCR was recovered from a man younger than 35 with Graves' hyperthyroidism. CDR3 nucleotides: TGTGCCAGCAGCCTTTTCGGGGGAAATCCCTACGAGCAGTACTTC. It translates to CASSLFGGNPYEQYF.